The 21 T cell receptor beta chains in this list originate from one sample, sequenced in a study of shared clonotypes between healthy human individuals. Sequencing used immunoSEQ multiplex PCR; TCRdb keeps in-frame clones, though not all of them. The table includes 2.3 million or so clones, more than 80% detected once. The sequenced sample was naive CD4+ T cells from PBMCs. Documented subset: CD45RA+ positively selected. The receptors were gathered from a man younger than 35 in good health. Some clones in this sample may be carry-over from other donors' samples.

The V and J genes are TRBV4-1 and TRBJ1-5; TRBD1 might be the D (6 bases). The germline V gene encodes CDR1 MGHRA and CDR2 YSYEKL. CDR3 size: 15 residues. V was pared by 4 bases and J by 3 bases, with 13 bases between. The DNA for the CDR3 is TGCGCCAGCAGCCGGATCCAGGGGTTCAATCAGCCCCAGCATTTT. It translates to CASSRIQGFNQPQHF.

This sequence joins TRBV5-4 and TRBJ2-3; D gene ambiguous. V lost 2 bases, J lost 6 bases, and 13 bases lay in between. The germline CDR1 and CDR2 sequences are SGHNT and YYREEE (reference sequence). The CDR3 is made up of 14 amino acids. This CDR3 reads CASSFKKEGDTQYF. DNA of the CDR3: TGTGCCAGCAGCTTCAAGAAAGAAGGGGATACGCAGTATTTT.

Turning to this clone: The same CDR3 arises from other DNA sequences in this sample as well. The J gene is TRBJ2-7, the V gene TRBV7-2; D is undetermined. V was clipped by 1 base and J by 0 bases, with 7 bases between them. Germline values: CDR1 SGHTA, CDR2 FQGNSA. The CDR3 totals 14 residues. The CDR3 loop reads CASSLVRISYEQYF. The CDR3 bases are TGTGCCAGCAGCTTAGTACGGATCTCCTACGAGCAGTACTTC.

The chain uses TRBV6-5 and TRBJ2-3; the D call may be TRBD1 or TRBD2 (7 bases each). The length of the CDR3 is 14 residues. V was shortened by 0 bases and J by 6 bases, with 10 bases between the two germline ends. The germline gives CDR1 MNHEY, CDR2 SVGAGI. CDR3 protein: CASSYSQGGDTQYF. CDR3 coding DNA: TGTGCCAGCAGTTACTCGCAGGGGGGGGATACGCAGTATTTT.

This rearrangement joins TRBV6-5 to TRBJ2-7, with no clear D. The CDR3 runs 13 residues. CDR1 is MNHEY and CDR2 is SVGAGI in the germline V gene. Between the trimmed V and J ends, which lost 6 bases and 4 bases, there was a span of 13 bases. CDR3 in amino acids: CASSLLIGYEQYF. CDR3 DNA: TGTGCCAGCAGCTTACTCATCGGGTACGAGCAGTACTTC.

The rearrangement uses TRBV10-1 and TRBJ1-1; 9 bases align to TRBD1. V was clipped by 4 bases and J by 7 bases; unmatched bases: 7. Germline values: CDR1 WNHNN, CDR2 SYGVQD (reference sequence). The length of the CDR3 is 14 residues. The CDR3 protein is CASSVNRGPGEAFF. CDR3 nucleotide sequence: TGCGCCAGCAGTGTGAACAGGGGGCCGGGTGAAGCTTTCTTT.

V gene TRBV7-9 combines with J gene TRBJ1-4, with D unclear. CDR1 and CDR2 (germline): SEHNR, FQNEAQ (reference sequence). This CDR3 has 14 amino acids. Trimming cost V 3 bases and J 7 bases, with 12 bases left between them. The CDR3 bases are TGTGCCAGCAGCTTCACTACAGCCTCTGAAAAACTGTTTTTT. Protein product: CASSFTTASEKLFF.

For this clone: Its ends do not fully match the called genes, so a read error is possible. This chain connects TRBV19 to TRBJ1-5; 11 bases align to TRBD1. The CDR3 spans 18 residues. Germline V gene sequence: CDR1 LNHDA, CDR2 SQIVND (reference sequence). The DNA of the CDR3 is TGTGCCATTAGTTGGGGACAGGGGGGGGATTGGTGCAATCAGCCCCAGCATTTT. It encodes CAISWGQGGDWCNQPQHF.

The chain joins TRBV18 to TRBJ2-7, with 12 bases identical to TRBD1. V lost 3 bases and J lost 5; bases outside the gene matches: 5. Germline lookup yields CDR1 KGHSH and CDR2 LQKENI. The CDR3 is 15 amino acids. In nucleotides, the CDR3 is TGTGCCAGCTCACCCCTCGGGACAGGGGGCGACGAGCAGTACTTC. Translated, it gives CASSPLGTGGDEQYF.

The V call is TRBV30, the J call TRBJ2-2; D remains unclear. Germline CDR1 and CDR2: GTSNPN and SVGIG (reference sequence). Between the trimmed V and J ends, which lost 1 base and 6 bases, there was a span of 6 bases. The CDR3 is 12 residues long. The chain's CDR3 is CAWSESAGELFF. CDR3 DNA sequence: TGTGCCTGGAGTGAAAGCGCCGGGGAGCTGTTTTTT.

The genes are TRBV5-1 and TRBJ1-1; 11 nucleotides match TRBD1. Trimming at V came to 4 bases and at J to 1 base, leaving 9 bases not matched to a gene. Germline V gene data show CDR1 as SGHRS and CDR2 as YFSETQ. CDR3 size: 17 residues. CDR3 nucleotides: TGCGCCAGCAGCCCTAGGGACAGGGGGATGGGGAACACTGAAGCTTTCTTT. Protein product: CASSPRDRGMGNTEAFF. Full variable domain (outside the CDR3, taken from reference TRBV5-1 and TRBJ1-1): KAGVTQTPRYLIKTRGQQVTLSCSPISGHRSVSWYQQTPGQGLQFLFEYFSETQRNKGNFPGRFSGRQFSNSRSEMNVSTLELGDSALYLCASSPRDRGMGNTEAFFGQGTRLTVV.

This clone was recorded only once. This sequence joins TRBV19 and TRBJ2-2; no definite D call. With 3 bases removed from V and 2 bases from J, the gap between germline ends came to 7 bases. The germline V gene encodes CDR1 LNHDA and CDR2 SQIVND (reference sequence). CDR3 length: 14 amino acids. The CDR3, as DNA: TGTGCCAGTAGTATCAGATACAACACCGGGGAGCTGTTTTTT. This encodes CASSIRYNTGELFF.

CDR3: CASSLDPGAGTEAFF. The DNA for the CDR3 is TGTGCCAGCAGCTTGGATCCGGGCGCGGGCACTGAAGCTTTCTTT. The rearrangement uses TRBV5-4 and TRBJ1-1, with no clear D. CDR3 length: 15 residues. Germline loops: CDR1 SGHNT, CDR2 YYREEE (reference sequence). The V end lost 0 bases, the J end lost 4 bases, and 13 bases lay between the germline ends. Complete variable domain (other parts from reference TRBV5-4 and TRBJ1-1): ETGVTQSPTHLIKTRGQQVTLRCSSQSGHNTVSWYQQALGQGPQFIFQYYREEENGRGNFPPRFSGLQFPNYSSELNVNALELDDSALYLCASSLDPGAGTEAFFGQGTRLTVV.

The rearrangement links TRBV5-4 to TRBJ2-7; perhaps TRBD1 as D (5 bases). Trimming stripped 0 bases from V and 0 bases from J, with 10 bases between. CDR1 and CDR2 (germline): SGHNT, YYREEE (reference sequence). This CDR3 has 15 residues. The CDR3 here is CASSLVIRGSYEQYF. DNA of the CDR3: TGTGCCAGCAGCTTGGTAATTAGGGGCTCCTACGAGCAGTACTTC.

The chain couples TRBV5-4 to TRBJ2-2; D is unresolved. The V and J ends lost 10 bases and 0 bases respectively, with 7 bases between them. The CDR3 totals 12 residues. The germline V gene encodes CDR1 SGHNT and CDR2 YYREEE (reference sequence). The CDR3 sequence is CASTSNTGELFF. The CDR3 nucleotides are TGTGCCTCAACTTCGAACACCGGGGAGCTGTTTTTT.

This clone was counted a single time. The genes are TRBV6-1 and TRBJ1-2; D call uncertain. Germline CDR1 is MNHNS and CDR2 is SASEGT. The CDR3 runs to 12 residues. Trimming cost V 5 bases and J 7 bases, with 11 bases left between them. CDR3 residues: CASSLRLTGYTF. CDR3 DNA: TGTGCCAGCAGTCTCCGTCTAACTGGCTACACCTTC.

The chain employs TRBV7-9 and TRBJ2-1; the match to TRBD1 covers 9 bases. Trimming cost V 0 bases and J 8 bases; bases outside gene matches: 5. CDR1 and CDR2 from the germline V gene are SEHNR and FQNEAQ (reference sequence). This CDR3 contains 15 residues. Here the CDR3 reads CASSLAGQGMDEQFF. The CDR3 coding sequence is TGTGCCAGCAGCTTAGCGGGACAGGGCATGGATGAGCAGTTCTTC.

This clone was seen a single time. V and J are TRBV18 and TRBJ1-2, with 10 bases lining up with TRBD1. Per the germline V gene, CDR1 is KGHSH and CDR2 is LQKENI. This CDR3 is built from 16 residues. V was clipped by 4 bases and J by 6 bases; unmatched bases: 11. Here the CDR3 reads CASSQLPGQGNHGYTF. In DNA form, the CDR3 reads TGTGCCAGCTCACAGTTGCCGGGACAGGGGAACCATGGCTACACCTTC.

This chain uses TRBV6-5 with TRBJ1-3; TRBD1 aligns across 7 bases. CDR1 and CDR2 (germline): MNHEY, SVGAGI. The CDR3 sequence is 15 residues long. Germline trimming cut 7 bases from V and 0 bases from J; bases unmatched to any gene: 6. The CDR3 here is CASTLTGTSGNTIYF. The CDR3 nucleotides read TGTGCCAGCACCCTGACAGGGACCTCTGGAAACACCATATATTTT.

The rearrangement links TRBV7-3 to TRBJ2-3; 10 bases are shared with TRBD2. Germline V gene data show CDR1 as SGHTA and CDR2 as FQGTGA. With 5 bases clipped from V and 2 bases from J, the junction kept 7 bases outside the gene matches. The CDR3 has 16 residues. This chain's CDR3 is CASSLRTSGVTDTQYF. For the CDR3, the DNA is TGTGCCAGCAGCCTCCGGACTAGCGGCGTCACAGATACGCAGTATTTT.

The count of this clone is one. V gene TRBV28 combines with J gene TRBJ2-7; D is unclear. With 3 bases removed from V and 0 bases from J, the gap between germline ends came to 9 bases. The CDR3 extends over 14 amino acids. Germline V gene lookup returns CDR1 MDHEN and CDR2 SYDVKM. CDR3 sequence: CASSFVISSYEQYF. CDR3 bases: TGTGCCAGCAGTTTCGTGATTAGCTCCTACGAGCAGTACTTC.